Listed here are 6 T cell receptor beta chains from one sample, sequenced in a study of cytomegalovirus exposure and HLA in healthy donors. This PCR relied on a set of 60 Vbeta primers and 13 Jbeta primers. Repertoires were generated with immunoSEQ multiplex PCR, while TCRdb's copy carries only in-frame clones and drops some. Of over 150,000 clones listed, around 85% are singletons. The sample comprised PBMCs. The receptor source for this set is a boy aged 2 to 9 in good health and CMV-seronegative.

The chain has TRBV28 and TRBJ2-7, with D tentatively TRBD1 (6 bases). With 6 bases removed from V and 3 bases from J, the gap between germline ends came to 12 bases. The CDR3 totals 13 residues. Germline V gene sequence: CDR1 MDHEN, CDR2 SYDVKM. The CDR3 is CASRPGQNYEQYF. The CDR3 DNA follows: TGTGCCAGCAGACCGGGACAAAACTACGAGCAGTACTTC. Full variable domain (missing parts from reference TRBV28 and TRBJ2-7): DVKVTQSSRYLVKRTGEKVFLECVQDMDHENMFWYRQDPGLGLRLIYFSYDVKMKEKGDIPEGYSVSREKKERFSLILESASTNQTSMYLCASRPGQNYEQYFGPGTRLTVT.

This chain connects TRBV6-1 to TRBJ2-7; a weak D match, TRBD1 (6 bases). The CDR3 is 15 amino acids. Trimming cost V 11 bases and J 1 base, with 21 bases left between them. CDR1 and CDR2 (germline): MNHNS, SASEGT. In nucleotides, the CDR3 is TGTGCCGCAGCCCTCAGGGGTGTTAGGTCCTACGAGCAGTACGTC. The encoded protein is CAAALRGVRSYEQYV.

The V and J genes are TRBV7-2 and TRBJ2-3; a weak D match, TRBD1 (6 bases). Trimming stripped 5 bases from V and 2 bases from J, with 11 bases between. Germline-derived CDR1 and CDR2 are SGHTA and FQGNSA. The CDR3 is 14 amino acids. CDR3 protein: CASSLDRFTDTQYF. The CDR3 coding sequence is TGTGCCAGCAGCCTAGACAGGTTCACAGATACGCAGTATTTT.

Only one count was recorded for this clone. V usage is TRBV4-1 and J usage is TRBJ2-7; TRBD1 matches at 12 bases. Germline V lookup: CDR1 MGHRA, CDR2 YSYEKL. The CDR3 runs to 15 residues. The V segment lost 1 base and the J segment 6 bases; nucleotides outside the gene matches: 4. CDR3 in amino acids: CASSQGGTGGAEQYF. The CDR3, as DNA: TGCGCCAGCAGCCAAGGGGGGACAGGGGGCGCCGAGCAGTACTTC.

The J gene is TRBJ1-5, the V gene TRBV19, with 8 positions matching TRBD1. Trimming at V came to 4 bases and at J to 6 bases, leaving 8 bases not matched to a gene. The CDR3 is 15 residues long. Germline lookup yields CDR1 LNHDA and CDR2 SQIVND (reference sequence). CDR3 bases: TGTGCCAGTAGTACCCAGGGGGCAAAAAGTCAGCCCCAGCATTTT. Amino acids: CASSTQGAKSQPQHF.

The chain employs TRBV6-1 and TRBJ1-6; D call uncertain. The V gene lost 3 bases and the J gene lost 11 bases, with 17 bases spanning the gap. The germline V gene encodes CDR1 MNHNS and CDR2 SASEGT. The CDR3 loop spans 15 amino acids. The DNA of the CDR3 is TGTGCCAGCAGTGAGGTGGCTAACAAAGGAGCACCCCTCCACTTT. This encodes CASSEVANKGAPLHF.